This paragraph covers one T cell receptor (beta chain) sequence. The antigen remains undetermined. TCR beta was sequenced from blood CD8+ and CD4+ T cells. V lost 0 bases to trimming and J lost 1 base; unmatched junction nucleotides: 1. Germline V gene data show CDR1 as SGDLS and CDR2 as YYNGEE. There are 15 residues in the CDR3. These data originate in a study of CD8 T cells in Susac syndrome. Random hexamers served to reverse transcribe roughly 0.45 to 1 ug RNA. It was immunoSEQ multiplex PCR that amplified TCR beta CDR3 across 54 Vbeta and 13 Jbeta. TCRdb reanalysed the immunoSEQ multiplex PCR reads using MiXCR and keeps one entry per CDR3 protein. Of about 110,000 distinct CDR3 sequences listed, approximately 94% are singletons. Study results and caveats: Clonal CD8+ expansion in Susac was highest in TEMRA cells and active patients.

The source is a human donor with Susac syndrome. V is TRBV9 and J is TRBJ2-3; 8 nucleotides align to TRBD2. Sequenced: CD8+ T cells from PBMCs. CDR3 coding DNA: TGTGCCAGCAGCGTAGCGGGGGGGCGCACAGATACGCAGTATTTT. Translating gives CASSVAGGRTDTQYF.